Sequencing of this TCR beta chain was carried out in a study of immune heterogeneity within non-small cell lung tumors. General study points: Between individual patients, the high-frequency T-cell receptor beta clonotypes largely differed. With an R of around 0.3, local T-cell clonality correlated moderately but significantly with local tumor mutational burden. Different tumor locations in one patient shared dominant CDR3 beta clonotypes yet harbored unique high-frequency clones.

TCR beta CDR3 was amplified by multiplex PCR, first round around 10 cycles, 32 V and 13 J primers. MiXCR, applied by TCRdb to the multiplex PCR reads, yields one record per CDR3 protein. The sample lists fewer than 15,000 distinct CDR3 sequences, around 22% seen once, with approximately 4.6% in the top ten. To note about this clonotype: Its antigen remains unknown.

Template material for each sample was around 560 ng of bulk tumor genomic DNA. Multiple biopsies spaced far apart were taken from each primary tumor during surgery. Surgery that was curative in intent was performed on patients with untreated, newly diagnosed non-small cell lung cancer. CDR1 is MNHNS, CDR2 SASEGT, per germline. The CDR3 runs 15 residues. V lost 6 bases to trimming and J lost 7 bases; unmatched junction nucleotides: 11. The clonotype originates from a man aged 55 to 70 with non-small cell lung cancer. This sequence joins TRBV6-1 and TRBJ2-7; 11 positions match TRBD2. Sequenced input: lung tumor tissue. The CDR3 DNA reads as TGTGCCAGCAGCTGGGGGGTAGCGGGAGGGCGAGAGCAGTACTTC. Its protein product is CASSWGVAGGREQYF.